This T cell receptor (beta chain) comes out of a study of blood T cell repertoires in COVID-19. Assay used: immunoSEQ multiplex PCR; TCRdb lists only in-frame clones, some missing. Of 540,000 or so clones listed, roughly nine tenths are singletons. Trimming cost V 0 bases and J 4 bases; bases outside gene matches: 6. The CDR3 extends over 17 amino acids. The germline V gene has CDR1 MNHNS and CDR2 SASEGT. The chain combines TRBV6-1 with TRBJ1-1; TRBD1 matches 12 bases. Sequencing was carried out using peripheral blood. The receptor was derived from a woman aged 45 to 65 with COVID-19, enrolled during active disease. This chain's CDR3 is CASSEAGWGQGATEAFF. Here the CDR3 DNA reads TGTGCCAGCAGTGAAGCGGGTTGGGGACAGGGGGCCACTGAAGCTTTCTTT.